The clone carrying this T cell receptor (beta chain) is a singleton in its sample. As yet, its antigen is unknown. These data belong to a study of cytomegalovirus exposure and HLA in healthy donors. Study-wide findings and caveats: Presence/absence analysis assumed near-uniform sequencing depth across donors. Cytomegalovirus status was reportedly diagnosed by the classifier with high sensitivity and specificity.

This PCR relied on a set of 60 Vbeta primers and 13 Jbeta primers. Assay used: immunoSEQ multiplex PCR; TCRdb lists only in-frame clones, some missing. The sample holds under 200,000 clones, roughly 80% seen once. Germline values: CDR1 LNHDA, CDR2 SQIVND (reference sequence). The V end lost 1 base, the J end lost 1 base, and 7 bases lay between the germline ends. The CDR3 has 14 residues. Nominally healthy donors were sampled, though unrecorded immune exposures were likely. The sample comprised PBMCs. This chain links TRBV19 with TRBJ1-1; D remains ambiguous. The TCR comes from a female donor in good health and CMV-seronegative. The CDR3 sequence is CASSIGTGNTEAFF. The CDR3 DNA is TGTGCCAGTAGTATAGGGACTGGGAACACTGAAGCTTTCTTT.